This TCR beta chain was documented in a study of T cells in Graves' hyperthyroidism and ophthalmopathy. This clonotype appeared many times. The CDR3 contains 14 residues. Trimming pared 8 bases from V and 8 bases from J, leaving 16 bases between. Per germline, CDR1 MDHEN and CDR2 SYDVKM. The diagnostic basis comprised clinical symptoms, serum thyroxine and TRAb, thyroid ultrasound and orbital computed tomography. TCR beta CDR3 regions were amplified from RNA. Primed by the HTBI set, a first-round RT-PCR was run on the TCR CDR3. TCRdb fed the multiplex PCR reads into MiXCR, producing one record per CDR3 protein. The data show a few hundred thousand distinct CDR3 sequences, 46% seen once.

The sequencing sample was made of peripheral blood or thyroid tissue (not recorded which). The clonotype originates from an adult woman with Graves' disease, either hyperthyroidism or ophthalmopathy (not recorded which). This sequence joins TRBV28 and TRBJ1-6; weak D call: TRBD1 (6 bases). CDR3 bases: TGTGCCAGCCGGTCCGGGGGGCGCGATTCACCCCTCCACTTT. Protein sequence: CASRSGGRDSPLHF. The variable domain in full, with the rest retrieved from reference TRBV28 and TRBJ1-6, is DVKVTQSSRYLVKRTGEKVFLECVQDMDHENMFWYRQDPGLGLRLIYFSYDVKMKEKGDIPEGYSVSREKKERFSLILESASTNQTSMYLCASRSGGRDSPLHFGNGTRLTVT.